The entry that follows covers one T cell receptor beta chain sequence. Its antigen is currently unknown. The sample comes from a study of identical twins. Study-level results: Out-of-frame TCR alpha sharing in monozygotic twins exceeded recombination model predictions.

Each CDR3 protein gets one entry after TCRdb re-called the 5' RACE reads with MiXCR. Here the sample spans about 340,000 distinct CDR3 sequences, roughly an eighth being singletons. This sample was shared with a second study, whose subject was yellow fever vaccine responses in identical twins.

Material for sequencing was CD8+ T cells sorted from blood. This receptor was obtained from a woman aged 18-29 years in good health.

The CDR3 region is CASGLGASTEAFF. CDR3 coding DNA: TGTGCTAGTGGTTTAGGAGCATCGACTGAAGCTTTCTTT. The chain links TRBV12-5 to TRBJ1-1; no firm D call. V dropped 3 bases and J dropped 5 bases, with 10 bases sitting between them. The CDR3 has 13 amino acids. Germline V gene lookup returns CDR1 LGHNT and CDR2 FRNRAP.